This T cell receptor (beta chain) originates from a study of shared clonotypes between healthy human individuals. Broader study findings: All-four-donor shared clonotypes had higher generation probabilities than non-shared clonotypes did. Larger estimated richness was generally recorded for naive subsets relative to memory subsets.

The germline V gene has CDR1 MNHEY and CDR2 SMNVEV (reference sequence). The junction had 8 bases not matched to a gene; V was cut back by 5 bases and J by 7 bases. This CDR3 is 15 amino acids long. Clones were sequenced by immunoSEQ multiplex PCR, and TCRdb holds only the in-frame ones, with some missing. The sample has more than 500,000 clones; 90% to 97% are singletons. Of note for this clone: Its target is unknown.

Material for sequencing was naive CD4+ T cells sorted from blood. Subset here: CD45RA+ positively selected. The receptor was isolated from a young woman in good health. V gene TRBV27 combines with J gene TRBJ1-5, with 10 bases matching TRBD1. In DNA form, the CDR3 reads TGTGCCAGCAGTCCTCGGGACAGGGGCGGCCAGCCCCAGCATTTT. This encodes CASSPRDRGGQPQHF.